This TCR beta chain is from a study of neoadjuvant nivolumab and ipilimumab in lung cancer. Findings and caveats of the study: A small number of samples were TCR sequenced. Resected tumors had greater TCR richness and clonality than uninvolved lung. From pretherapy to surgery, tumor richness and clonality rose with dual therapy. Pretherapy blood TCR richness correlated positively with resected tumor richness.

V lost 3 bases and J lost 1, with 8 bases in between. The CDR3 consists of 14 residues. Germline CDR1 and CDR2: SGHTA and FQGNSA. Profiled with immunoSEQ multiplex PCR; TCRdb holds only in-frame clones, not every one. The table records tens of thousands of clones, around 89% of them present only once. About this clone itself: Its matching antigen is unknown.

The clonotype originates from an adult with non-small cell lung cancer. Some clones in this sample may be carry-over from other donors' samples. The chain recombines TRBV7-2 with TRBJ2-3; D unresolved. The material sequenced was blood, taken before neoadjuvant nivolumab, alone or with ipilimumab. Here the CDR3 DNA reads TGTGCCAGCAGCTTGGCCCAGGGCACAGATACGCAGTATTTT. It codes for CASSLAQGTDTQYF.